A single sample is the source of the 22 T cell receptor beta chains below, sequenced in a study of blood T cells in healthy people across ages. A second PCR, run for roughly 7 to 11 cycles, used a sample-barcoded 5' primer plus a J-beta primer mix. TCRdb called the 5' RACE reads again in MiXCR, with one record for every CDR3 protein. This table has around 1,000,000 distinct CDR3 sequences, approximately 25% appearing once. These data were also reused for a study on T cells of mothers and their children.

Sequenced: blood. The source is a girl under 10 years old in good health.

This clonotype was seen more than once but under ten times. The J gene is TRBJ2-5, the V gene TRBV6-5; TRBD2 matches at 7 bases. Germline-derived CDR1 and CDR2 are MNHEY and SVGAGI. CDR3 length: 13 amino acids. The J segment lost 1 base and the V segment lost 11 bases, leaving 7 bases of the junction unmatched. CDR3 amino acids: CAGNPSGQETQYF. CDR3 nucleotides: TGTGCCGGCAATCCTAGCGGCCAAGAGACCCAGTACTTC.

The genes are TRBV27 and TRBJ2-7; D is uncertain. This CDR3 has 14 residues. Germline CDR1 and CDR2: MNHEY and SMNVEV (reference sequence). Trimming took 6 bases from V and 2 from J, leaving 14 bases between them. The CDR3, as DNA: TGTGCCAGCAGCCCTGGTGGGAACGCCTACGAGCAGTACTTC. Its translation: CASSPGGNAYEQYF.

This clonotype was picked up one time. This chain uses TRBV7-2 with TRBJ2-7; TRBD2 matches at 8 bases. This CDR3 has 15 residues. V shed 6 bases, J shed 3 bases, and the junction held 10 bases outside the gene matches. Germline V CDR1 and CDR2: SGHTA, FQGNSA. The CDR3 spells CASSSGLAGFYEQYF. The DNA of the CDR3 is TGTGCCAGCAGTTCCGGGCTAGCGGGTTTCTACGAGCAGTACTTC.

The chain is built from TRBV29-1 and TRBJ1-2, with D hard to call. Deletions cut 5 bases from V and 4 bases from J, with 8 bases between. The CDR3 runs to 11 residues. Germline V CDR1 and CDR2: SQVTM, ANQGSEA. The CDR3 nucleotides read TGCAGCGTTCCCGATCCCTATGGCTACACCTTC. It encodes CSVPDPYGYTF.

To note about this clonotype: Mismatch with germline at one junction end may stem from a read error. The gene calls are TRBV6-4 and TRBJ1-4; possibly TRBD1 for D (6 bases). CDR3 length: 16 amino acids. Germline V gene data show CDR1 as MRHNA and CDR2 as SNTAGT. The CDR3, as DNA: TGTGCCAGCAGCCCGGGCCGGAACAGGGAAGATGAGAAACTGTTTTTT. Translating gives CASSPGRNREDEKLFF.

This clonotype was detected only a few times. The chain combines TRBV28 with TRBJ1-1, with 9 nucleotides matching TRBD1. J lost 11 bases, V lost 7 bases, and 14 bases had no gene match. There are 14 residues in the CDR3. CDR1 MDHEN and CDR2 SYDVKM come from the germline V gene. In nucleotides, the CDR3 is TGTGCCAGCAACGGACAGGGGTGGGGTTTGGAGGCTTTCTTT. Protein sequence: CASNGQGWGLEAFF.

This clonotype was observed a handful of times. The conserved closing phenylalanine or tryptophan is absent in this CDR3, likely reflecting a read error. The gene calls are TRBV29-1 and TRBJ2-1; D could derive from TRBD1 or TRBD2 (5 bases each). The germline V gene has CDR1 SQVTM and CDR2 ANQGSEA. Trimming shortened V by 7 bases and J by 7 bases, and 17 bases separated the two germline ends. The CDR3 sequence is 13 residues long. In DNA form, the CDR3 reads TGCAGCGGGGACGTGGGAGATTTTAATGAGCAGTTCCTC. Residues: CSGDVGDFNEQFL.

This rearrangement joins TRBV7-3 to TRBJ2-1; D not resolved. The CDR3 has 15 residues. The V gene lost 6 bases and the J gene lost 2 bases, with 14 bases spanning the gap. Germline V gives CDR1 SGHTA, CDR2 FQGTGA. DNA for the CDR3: TGTGCCAGCAGTCTAGGTCCGGTTCCCTACAATGAGCAGTTCTTC. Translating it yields CASSLGPVPYNEQFF.

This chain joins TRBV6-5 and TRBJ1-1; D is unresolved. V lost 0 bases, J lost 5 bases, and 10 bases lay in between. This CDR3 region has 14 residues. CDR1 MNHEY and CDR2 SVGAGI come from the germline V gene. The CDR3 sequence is CASSYSIGFTEAFF. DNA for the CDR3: TGTGCCAGCAGTTACTCGATTGGGTTTACTGAAGCTTTCTTT.

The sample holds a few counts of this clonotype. CDR3 bases: TGCAGTGCTAGAGATGGGGTGGGGGGCTCCTACAATGAGCAGTTCTTC. It codes for CSARDGVGGSYNEQFF. The chain combines TRBV20-1 with TRBJ2-1, with D possibly being TRBD2 (6 bases). CDR1 and CDR2 (germline): DFQATT, SNEGSKA (reference sequence). Trimming took 0 bases from V and 0 from J, leaving 12 bases between them. CDR3 length equals 16 residues.

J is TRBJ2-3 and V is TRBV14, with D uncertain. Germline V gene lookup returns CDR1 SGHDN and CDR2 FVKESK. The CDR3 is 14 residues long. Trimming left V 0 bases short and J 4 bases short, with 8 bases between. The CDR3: CASSQDSPPDTQYF. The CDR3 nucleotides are TGTGCCAGCAGCCAAGACTCGCCCCCAGATACGCAGTATTTT.

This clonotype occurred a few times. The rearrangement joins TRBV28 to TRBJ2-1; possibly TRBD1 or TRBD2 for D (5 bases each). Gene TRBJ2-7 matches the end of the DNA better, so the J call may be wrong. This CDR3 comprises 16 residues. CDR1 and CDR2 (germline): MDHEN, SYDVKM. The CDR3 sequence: CASSLLGDLGSYEQYF. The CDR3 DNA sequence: TGTGCCAGCAGTTTATTGGGGGATCTTGGCTCCTACGAGCAGTACTTC.

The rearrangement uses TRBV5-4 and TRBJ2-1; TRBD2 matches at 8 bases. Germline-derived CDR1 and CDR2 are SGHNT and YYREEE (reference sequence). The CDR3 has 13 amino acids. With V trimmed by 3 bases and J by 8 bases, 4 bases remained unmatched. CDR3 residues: CASSYGLAYEQFF. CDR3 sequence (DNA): TGTGCCAGCAGCTACGGACTAGCCTATGAGCAGTTCTTC.

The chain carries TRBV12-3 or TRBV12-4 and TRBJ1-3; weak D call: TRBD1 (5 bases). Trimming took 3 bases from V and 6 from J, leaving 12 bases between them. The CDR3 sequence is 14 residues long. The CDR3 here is CASSFGTTENTIYF. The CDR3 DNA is TGTGCCAGCAGTTTTGGGACTACGGAAAACACCATATATTTT.

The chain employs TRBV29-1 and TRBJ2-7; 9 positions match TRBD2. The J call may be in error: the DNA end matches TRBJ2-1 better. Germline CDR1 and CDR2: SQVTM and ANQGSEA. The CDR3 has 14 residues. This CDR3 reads CSVTRAGGRGEQFF. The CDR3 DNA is TGCAGCGTTACCCGAGCGGGAGGACGGGGTGAGCAGTTCTTC.

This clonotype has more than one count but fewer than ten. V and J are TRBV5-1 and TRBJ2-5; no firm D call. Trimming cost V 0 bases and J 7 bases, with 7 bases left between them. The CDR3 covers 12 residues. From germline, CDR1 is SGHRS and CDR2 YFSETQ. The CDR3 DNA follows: TGCGCCAGCAGCTTGGGCCCCGGGACCCAGTACTTC. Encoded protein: CASSLGPGTQYF.

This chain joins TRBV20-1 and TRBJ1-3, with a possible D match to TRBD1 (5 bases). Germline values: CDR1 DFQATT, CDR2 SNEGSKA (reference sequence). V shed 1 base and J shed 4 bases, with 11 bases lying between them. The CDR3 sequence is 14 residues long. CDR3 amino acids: CSARGREAGNTIYF. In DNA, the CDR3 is TGCAGTGCTAGAGGCAGGGAAGCCGGAAACACCATATATTTT.

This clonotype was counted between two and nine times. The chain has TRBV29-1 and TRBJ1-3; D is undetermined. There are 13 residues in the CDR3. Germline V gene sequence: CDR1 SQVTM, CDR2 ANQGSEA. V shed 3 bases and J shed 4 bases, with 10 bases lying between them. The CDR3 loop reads CSVEAAGGNTIYF. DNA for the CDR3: TGCAGCGTTGAGGCGGCCGGCGGAAACACCATATATTTT.

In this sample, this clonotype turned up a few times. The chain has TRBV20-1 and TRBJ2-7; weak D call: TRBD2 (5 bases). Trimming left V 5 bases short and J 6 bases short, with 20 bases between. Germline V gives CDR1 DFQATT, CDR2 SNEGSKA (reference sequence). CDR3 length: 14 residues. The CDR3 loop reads CSAAIDEGVGEQYF. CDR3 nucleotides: TGCAGTGCTGCAATCGACGAGGGAGTTGGCGAGCAGTACTTC.

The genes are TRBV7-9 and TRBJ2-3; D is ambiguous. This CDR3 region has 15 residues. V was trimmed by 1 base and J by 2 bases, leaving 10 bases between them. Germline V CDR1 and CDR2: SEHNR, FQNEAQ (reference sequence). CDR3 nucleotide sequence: TGTGCCAGCAGCTTAGGGTTGACCACCACAGATACGCAGTATTTT. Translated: CASSLGLTTTDTQYF.

CDR3 nucleotide sequence: TGTGCCAGCAGGGACGAATACGAGCAGTACTTC. The encoded protein is CASRDEYEQYF. The V call is TRBV28, the J call TRBJ2-1; D is unclear. The assigned J gene may be wrong: the sequence end matches TRBJ2-7 better. The CDR3 loop spans 11 amino acids. Germline CDR1 and CDR2: MDHEN and SYDVKM.

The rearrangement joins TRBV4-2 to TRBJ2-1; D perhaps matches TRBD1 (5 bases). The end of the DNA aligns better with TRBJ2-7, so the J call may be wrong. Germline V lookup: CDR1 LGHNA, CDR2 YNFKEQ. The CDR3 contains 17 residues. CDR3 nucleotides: TGTGCCAGCAGCCGACCACAACCAGGGTATCCCTCCTACGAGCAGTACTTC. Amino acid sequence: CASSRPQPGYPSYEQYF.